This T cell receptor beta chain is drawn from a study of a mutant IDH1 vaccine in newly diagnosed glioma. Study in general: Either 4-6 weeks after radiotherapy alone or alongside temozolomide, vaccination was begun. It was radiotherapy, temozolomide, or both that patients received previously, with most receiving both. Week 35 was safety follow-up visit V12; week 47 was end-of-study visit V13. Overall study findings and caveats: It was roughly 93% of patients that developed vaccine-induced immune responses.

The CDR3 is 14 residues long. Looked up from germline, CDR1 is MNHEY and CDR2 is SVGAGI. V gave up 4 bases and J gave up 3 bases; unmatched junction bases: 6. To note about this clone: No antigen is known for it.

Time point here: week 47, end of study. In the vaccine, a single dose held 300 ug of the mutant IDH1 20-mer peptide, along with topical imiquimod. The method was immunoSEQ multiplex PCR; TCRdb's version includes in-frame clones alone and lacks a portion of them. The data contain tens of thousands of clones, roughly 90% of them singletons. The gene calls are TRBV6-5 and TRBJ2-7, with 7 bases that match TRBD1. This clonotype originated in a woman aged 40 to 50 with glioma. Sequenced material: PBMCs, taken from a glioma patient whose treatment included an IDH1 peptide vaccine. Here the CDR3 DNA reads TGTGCCAGCAGTTTGACAGGGTTTATCTACGAGCAGTACTTC. Protein: CASSLTGFIYEQYF.